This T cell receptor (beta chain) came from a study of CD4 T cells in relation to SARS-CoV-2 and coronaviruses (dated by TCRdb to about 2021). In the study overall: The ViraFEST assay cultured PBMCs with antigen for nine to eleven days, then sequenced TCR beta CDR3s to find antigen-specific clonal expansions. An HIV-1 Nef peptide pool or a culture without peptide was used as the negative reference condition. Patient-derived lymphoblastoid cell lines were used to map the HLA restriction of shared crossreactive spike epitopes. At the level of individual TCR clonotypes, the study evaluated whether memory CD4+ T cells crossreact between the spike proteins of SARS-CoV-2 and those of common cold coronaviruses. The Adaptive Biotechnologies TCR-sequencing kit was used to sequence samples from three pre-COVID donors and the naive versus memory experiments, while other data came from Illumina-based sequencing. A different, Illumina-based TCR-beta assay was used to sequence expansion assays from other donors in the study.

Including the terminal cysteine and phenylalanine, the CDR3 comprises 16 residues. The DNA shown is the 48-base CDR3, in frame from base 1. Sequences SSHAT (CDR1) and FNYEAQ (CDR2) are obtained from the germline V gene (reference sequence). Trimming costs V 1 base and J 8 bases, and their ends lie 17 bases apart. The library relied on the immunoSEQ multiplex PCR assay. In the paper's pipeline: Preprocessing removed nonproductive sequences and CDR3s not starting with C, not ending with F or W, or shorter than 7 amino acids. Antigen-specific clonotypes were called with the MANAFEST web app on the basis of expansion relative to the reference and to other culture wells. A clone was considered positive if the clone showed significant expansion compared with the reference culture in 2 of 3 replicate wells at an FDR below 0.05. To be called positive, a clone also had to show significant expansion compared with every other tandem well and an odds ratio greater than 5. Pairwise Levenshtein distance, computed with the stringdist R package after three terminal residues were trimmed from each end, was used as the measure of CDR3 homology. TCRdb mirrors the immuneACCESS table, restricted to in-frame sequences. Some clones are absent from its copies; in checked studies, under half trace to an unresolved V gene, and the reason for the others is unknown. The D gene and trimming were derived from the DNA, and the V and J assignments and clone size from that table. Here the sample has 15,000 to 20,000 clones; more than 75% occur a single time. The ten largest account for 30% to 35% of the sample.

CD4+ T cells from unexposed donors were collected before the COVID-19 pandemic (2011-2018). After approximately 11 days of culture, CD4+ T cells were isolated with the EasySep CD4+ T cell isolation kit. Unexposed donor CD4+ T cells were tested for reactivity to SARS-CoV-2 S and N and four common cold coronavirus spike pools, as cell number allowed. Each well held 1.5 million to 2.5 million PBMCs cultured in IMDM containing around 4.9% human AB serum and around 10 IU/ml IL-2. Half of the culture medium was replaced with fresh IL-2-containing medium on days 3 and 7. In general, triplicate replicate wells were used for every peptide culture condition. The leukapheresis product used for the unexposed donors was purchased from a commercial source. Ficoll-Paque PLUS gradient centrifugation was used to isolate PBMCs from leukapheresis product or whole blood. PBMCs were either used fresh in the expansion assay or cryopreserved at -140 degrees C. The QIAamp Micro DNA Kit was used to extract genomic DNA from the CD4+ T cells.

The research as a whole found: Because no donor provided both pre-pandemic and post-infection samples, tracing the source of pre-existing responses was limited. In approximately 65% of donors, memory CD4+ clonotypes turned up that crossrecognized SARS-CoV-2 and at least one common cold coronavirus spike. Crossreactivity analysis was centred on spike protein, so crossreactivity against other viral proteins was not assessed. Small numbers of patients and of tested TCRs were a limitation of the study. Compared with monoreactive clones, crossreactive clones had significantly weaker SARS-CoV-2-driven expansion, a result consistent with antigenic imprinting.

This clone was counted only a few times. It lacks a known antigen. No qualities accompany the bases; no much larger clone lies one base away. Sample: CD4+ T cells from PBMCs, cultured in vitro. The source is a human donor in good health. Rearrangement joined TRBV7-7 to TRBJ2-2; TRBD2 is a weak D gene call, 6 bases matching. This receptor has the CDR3 CASSLDGGNHPGELFF. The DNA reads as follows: TGTGCCAGCAGCTTAGATGGAGGGAACCACCCTGGGGAGCTGTTTTTT.